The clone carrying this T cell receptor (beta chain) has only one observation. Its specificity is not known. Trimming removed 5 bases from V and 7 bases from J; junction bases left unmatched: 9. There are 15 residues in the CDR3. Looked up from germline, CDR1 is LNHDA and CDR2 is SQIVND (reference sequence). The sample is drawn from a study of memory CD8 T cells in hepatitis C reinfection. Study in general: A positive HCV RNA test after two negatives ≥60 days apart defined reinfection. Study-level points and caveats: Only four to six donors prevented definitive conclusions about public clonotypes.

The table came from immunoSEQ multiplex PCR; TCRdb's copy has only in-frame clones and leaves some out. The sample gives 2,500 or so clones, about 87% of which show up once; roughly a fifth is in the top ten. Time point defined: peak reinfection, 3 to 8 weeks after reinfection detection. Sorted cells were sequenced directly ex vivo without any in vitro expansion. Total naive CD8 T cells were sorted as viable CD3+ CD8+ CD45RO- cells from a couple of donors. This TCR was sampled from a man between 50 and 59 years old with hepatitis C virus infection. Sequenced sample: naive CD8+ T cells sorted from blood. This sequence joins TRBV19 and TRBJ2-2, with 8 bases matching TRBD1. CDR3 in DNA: TGTGCCAGTAGTCTCGTCCGCGACAGGGGCGGGGAGCTGTTTTTT. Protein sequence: CASSLVRDRGGELFF.